These T cell receptor beta chains were read from a single sample in a study of Graves' ophthalmopathy and Graves' hyperthyroidism. MiXCR, run by TCRdb on the multiplex PCR reads, gives a single entry per CDR3 protein. The sample has about 700,000 distinct CDR3 sequences; roughly two fifths are singletons. Sequencing was carried out using peripheral blood. The receptors were sampled from an adult man with Graves' ophthalmopathy. The CDR3 runs from the conserved cysteine through the conserved F or W.

CDR3aa: CASSAGTGVTGELFF
j_gene: TRBJ2-2
v_gene: TRBV11-1

CDR3aa: CSAKPRIHTGELFF
j_gene: TRBJ2-2
v_gene: TRBV20-1

CDR3aa: CASSFGSNEKLFF
j_gene: TRBJ1-4
v_gene: TRBV28

CDR3aa: CASSPPREKLFF
j_gene: TRBJ1-4
v_gene: TRBV10-3

CDR3aa: CASGSGWETQYF
j_gene: TRBJ2-5
v_gene: TRBV12-3/TRBV12-4

CDR3aa: CASSTYAEYYRGVNTEAFF
j_gene: TRBJ1-1
v_gene: TRBV7-9

CDR3aa: CAISYGRDNSPLHF
j_gene: TRBJ1-6
v_gene: TRBV10-3

CDR3aa: CASSPGQADNEKLFF
j_gene: TRBJ1-4
v_gene: TRBV7-9

CDR3aa: CASSQGFGTSGKKPETQYF
j_gene: TRBJ2-5
v_gene: TRBV4-2

CDR3aa: CASSSPGVVETQYF
j_gene: TRBJ2-5
v_gene: TRBV7-7

CDR3aa: CATSDPGTGGNYEQYF
j_gene: TRBJ2-7
v_gene: TRBV24-1

CDR3aa: CASGQGVYGYTF
j_gene: TRBJ1-2
v_gene: TRBV2

CDR3aa: CATSRDRDGTDTQYF
j_gene: TRBJ2-3
v_gene: TRBV15

CDR3aa: CAPPQGDQPQHF
j_gene: TRBJ1-5
v_gene: TRBV24-1

CDR3aa: CASSFGQFEQFF
j_gene: NA
v_gene: TRBV7-2

CDR3aa: CASSPWGGSGANVLTF
j_gene: TRBJ2-6
v_gene: TRBV7-9

CDR3aa: CSLGGGVANYGYTF
j_gene: TRBJ1-2
v_gene: TRBV29-1

CDR3aa: CASSTLGGGGEKLFF
j_gene: TRBJ1-4
v_gene: TRBV9

CDR3aa: CASSHRQYSNYGYTF
j_gene: TRBJ1-2
v_gene: TRBV7-9

CDR3aa: CASSEAEGLYEQYF
j_gene: NA
v_gene: TRBV24-1

CDR3aa: CASSQDFRQMNTEAFF
j_gene: TRBJ1-1
v_gene: TRBV4-3

CDR3aa: CAISEWSRERGNYGYTF
j_gene: TRBJ1-2
v_gene: TRBV10-3

CDR3aa: CASSWGPQNTEAFF
j_gene: TRBJ1-1
v_gene: TRBV14

CDR3aa: CASTSQGRETQYF
j_gene: TRBJ2-5
v_gene: TRBV12-3/TRBV12-4

CDR3aa: CASSLVAGGNYEQYF
j_gene: TRBJ2-7
v_gene: TRBV7-8

CDR3aa: CSARHGTSGSYEQYF
j_gene: TRBJ2-7
v_gene: TRBV20-1

CDR3aa: CASSQPLWINSPLHF
j_gene: TRBJ1-6
v_gene: TRBV14

CDR3aa: CSASGNQPQHF
j_gene: TRBJ1-5
v_gene: TRBV20-1

CDR3aa: CASRDTPYEQYF
j_gene: TRBJ2-7
v_gene: TRBV6-5

CDR3aa: CASSLGDRGNEQYF
j_gene: TRBJ2-7
v_gene: TRBV7-9

CDR3aa: CASSDSAGEPHTEAFF
j_gene: TRBJ1-1
v_gene: TRBV25-1

CDR3aa: CASSAGARNSPLHF
j_gene: TRBJ1-6
v_gene: TRBV19

CDR3aa: CASSATGGYTF
j_gene: TRBJ1-2
v_gene: TRBV7-2

CDR3aa: CASSPQGAGDGKLFF
j_gene: TRBJ1-4
v_gene: TRBV7-9

CDR3aa: CASRVTYEQYF
j_gene: TRBJ2-7
v_gene: TRBV2

CDR3aa: CASSVLGGSEETQYF
j_gene: TRBJ2-5
v_gene: TRBV9

CDR3aa: CASRGVGGELFF
j_gene: TRBJ2-2
v_gene: TRBV19

CDR3aa: CASRRISGANVLTF
j_gene: TRBJ2-6
v_gene: TRBV2

CDR3aa: CASTSGYQETQYF
j_gene: TRBJ2-5
v_gene: TRBV5-6

CDR3aa: CASRTGTTGELFF
j_gene: TRBJ2-2
v_gene: TRBV25-1

CDR3aa: CSVEVGTVSWGETQYF
j_gene: TRBJ2-5
v_gene: TRBV29-1

CDR3aa: CASSILGGGVTEAFF
j_gene: TRBJ1-1
v_gene: TRBV19

CDR3aa: CASSQAWGASYEQYF
j_gene: TRBJ2-7
v_gene: TRBV2

CDR3aa: CSVELGGPGANVLTF
j_gene: TRBJ2-6
v_gene: TRBV29-1

CDR3aa: CASSSHSTGSGRETQYF
j_gene: TRBJ2-5
v_gene: TRBV25-1

CDR3aa: CSARDPDRTNYGYTF
j_gene: TRBJ1-2
v_gene: TRBV20-1

CDR3aa: CASIPPGRTGELFF
j_gene: TRBJ2-2
v_gene: TRBV7-9

CDR3aa: CASSFSPSADSPLHF
j_gene: TRBJ1-6
v_gene: TRBV10-3

CDR3aa: CASSPQGFGEQYF
j_gene: TRBJ2-7
v_gene: TRBV9

CDR3aa: CASSSRNTEAFF
j_gene: TRBJ1-1
v_gene: TRBV7-6

CDR3aa: CSARSGGSGNTIYF
j_gene: TRBJ1-3
v_gene: TRBV20-1

CDR3aa: CSAVPDSHALSNLNTEAFF
j_gene: TRBJ1-1
v_gene: TRBV20-1

CDR3aa: CASGSRGSNYGYTF
j_gene: TRBJ1-2
v_gene: TRBV12-5

CDR3aa: CASSLGLAGGTTYEQYF
j_gene: TRBJ2-7
v_gene: TRBV5-1